This passage covers 20 T cell receptor beta chains from one sample sequenced in a study of blood T cell repertoires in COVID-19. The assay was immunoSEQ multiplex PCR, and TCRdb's table has in-frame clones only and misses some. The data contain under 250,000 clones, about 85% of them singletons. What was sequenced was PBMCs or T cells enriched from blood (not recorded which). Every receptor here comes from a man between 25 and 39 years old who had recovered from COVID-19.

The chain is built from TRBV11-2 and TRBJ1-5; 12 bases fit TRBD1. With V trimmed by 1 base and J by 5 bases, 3 bases remained unmatched. The CDR3 runs 16 residues. The germline V gene encodes CDR1 SGHAT and CDR2 FQNNGV. CDR3 coding DNA: TGTGCCAGCAGCTTAGGGGGACAGGGGGCGGATCAGCCCCAGCATTTT. Its protein is CASSLGGQGADQPQHF.

This clone was seen only once. The chain carries TRBV12-3 or TRBV12-4 and TRBJ2-7; perhaps TRBD2 as D (6 bases). The V and J ends lost 2 bases and 5 bases respectively, with 10 bases between them. CDR3 size: 13 residues. The CDR3 nucleotides are TGTGCCAGCAGTTTATTGGAGGGTAACGAGCAGTACTTC. Translating it yields CASSLLEGNEQYF.

This sequence joins TRBV7-2 and TRBJ1-2, with D tentatively TRBD1 (5 bases). The CDR3 spans 16 residues. Germline-derived CDR1 and CDR2 are SGHTA and FQGNSA. The V end was cut by 5 bases, the J end by 2 bases, with 18 bases between. CDR3 DNA sequence: TGTGCCAGCAGCCCCCGATACAGGCGAACGAACTATGGCTACACCTTC. This sequence encodes CASSPRYRRTNYGYTF.

The chain uses TRBV4-1 and TRBJ1-2, with 7 bases fitting TRBD1. The V segment lost 2 bases and the J segment 4 bases; nucleotides outside the gene matches: 4. Looked up from germline, CDR1 is MGHRA and CDR2 is YSYEKL. CDR3 length: 14 residues. In DNA form, the CDR3 reads TGCGCCAGCAGCCAAACGACAGGGTCCTATGGCTACACCTTC. It translates to CASSQTTGSYGYTF.

This clone was observed a single time. The J gene is TRBJ2-7, the V gene TRBV11-2; D gene uncertain. With 1 base removed from V and 3 bases from J, the gap between germline ends came to 16 bases. The V gene's germline CDR1 is SGHAT and CDR2 FQNNGV. The CDR3 has 16 amino acids. The CDR3 DNA is TGTGCCAGCAGCTTAGTTGCCGGGTCGCGACTCTACGAGCAGTACTTC. Amino acids: CASSLVAGSRLYEQYF.

This rearrangement joins TRBV18 to TRBJ1-1; 9 nucleotides match TRBD1. Unmatched junction bases numbered 9, after V lost 6 bases and J lost 4 bases. Germline-derived CDR1 and CDR2 are KGHSH and LQKENI. CDR3 length: 15 residues. The CDR3 loop reads CASSRETQGATEAFF. CDR3 in DNA: TGTGCCAGCTCGCGGGAGACACAGGGGGCCACTGAAGCTTTCTTT.

This chain joins TRBV3-1 (or the pseudogene TRBV3-2) and TRBJ2-7, with a possible D match to TRBD1 (5 bases). The V and J ends lost 1 base and 6 bases respectively, with 10 bases between them. The CDR3 has 13 residues. Germline-derived CDR1 and CDR2 are LGHDT and YNNKEL (reference sequence). The CDR3 here is CASSQGARGEQYF. As DNA, the CDR3 is TGTGCCAGCAGCCAAGGGGCAAGGGGCGAGCAGTACTTC.

The chain employs TRBV2 and TRBJ1-5; D might be TRBD1 (5 bases). From germline, CDR1 is SNHLY and CDR2 FYNNEI. The V and J ends lost 4 bases and 3 bases respectively, with 13 bases between them. CDR3 size: 15 residues. The chain's CDR3 is CASSVSDSPNQPQHF. The CDR3 DNA sequence: TGTGCCAGCAGTGTTTCCGACAGCCCCAATCAGCCCCAGCATTTT.

This chain links TRBV27 with TRBJ1-2; 7 bases agree with TRBD1. The J segment lost 8 bases and the V segment lost 6 bases, leaving 6 bases of the junction unmatched. CDR3 size: 12 residues. Germline-derived CDR1 and CDR2 are MNHEY and SMNVEV (reference sequence). As DNA, the CDR3 is TGTGCCAGCAGCTTCACAGGGGTAGGCTACACCTTC. Amino acids: CASSFTGVGYTF.

The V gene is TRBV5-1, the J gene TRBJ2-6, with D tentatively TRBD2 (6 bases). Germline loops: CDR1 SGHRS, CDR2 YFSETQ. V lost 4 bases to trimming and J lost 0 bases, with 20 bases between them. The CDR3 is made up of 19 amino acids. The CDR3 bases are TGCGCCAGCAGCCCTAGGGGTGCGGGGTGGGCCTCTGGGGCCAACGTCCTGACTTTC. It codes for CASSPRGAGWASGANVLTF.

The V and J genes are TRBV18 and TRBJ2-1, with D unclear. V lost 0 bases and J 2 bases, leaving 14 bases between the germline ends. Germline V CDR1 and CDR2: KGHSH, LQKENI. This CDR3 comprises 17 residues. CDR3 bases: TGTGCCAGCTCACCACCGATCCGGAGTAAAGCCTACAATGAGCAGTTCTTC. It is translated as CASSPPIRSKAYNEQFF.

CDR3 residues: CASSLTRGNTIYF. For the CDR3, the DNA is TGTGCCAGCAGCTTAACGAGGGGAAACACCATATATTTT. The chain has TRBV7-9 and TRBJ1-3; D is ambiguous. Germline V gene lookup returns CDR1 SEHNR and CDR2 FQNEAQ (reference sequence). This CDR3 is 13 amino acids long. V was cut by 2 bases and J by 4 bases, with 6 bases left in between.

J is TRBJ2-3 and V is TRBV4-1, with unresolved D. V lost 4 bases and J 6 bases, leaving 17 bases between the germline ends. The CDR3 sequence is 15 residues long. Per germline, CDR1 MGHRA and CDR2 YSYEKL. CDR3 loop: CASSLTPLAWDTQYF. The CDR3, as DNA: TGCGCCAGCAGCCTTACCCCATTGGCCTGGGATACGCAGTATTTT.

This clone is a singleton in its sample. The V and J genes are TRBV28 and TRBJ1-5; TRBD1 matches at 7 bases. Germline-derived CDR1 and CDR2 are MDHEN and SYDVKM. V was pared by 5 bases and J by 4 bases, with 11 bases of the junction left unmatched. The CDR3 runs to 16 residues. CDR3 DNA sequence: TGTGCCAGCAGTCCCCCGCCGGGACAGCAAAATCAGCCCCAGCATTTT. Encoded protein: CASSPPPGQQNQPQHF.

The gene calls are TRBV6-5 and TRBJ1-4, with D hard to call. Germline assignment: CDR1 MNHEY and CDR2 SVGAGI. This CDR3 is built from 13 residues. Between the trimmed V and J ends, which lost 10 bases and 6 bases, there was a span of 15 bases. In DNA, the CDR3 is TGTGCCATGCGCGGCGGGTTGGATGAAAAACTGTTTTTT. Protein sequence: CAMRGGLDEKLFF.

The CDR3 bases are TGTGCCAGCAGTTTTGGGGGGATGACAGGGTTCGCAGATACGCAGTATTTT. It is translated as CASSFGGMTGFADTQYF. The chain couples TRBV28 to TRBJ2-3; possibly TRBD1 for D (7 bases). V lost 3 bases and J lost 4, with 20 bases in between. Germline CDR1 is MDHEN and CDR2 is SYDVKM. There are 17 residues in the CDR3.

The chain has TRBV18 and TRBJ2-1; 14 nucleotides line up with TRBD2. Looked up from germline, CDR1 is KGHSH and CDR2 is LQKENI. Trimming cost V 5 bases and J 5 bases; bases outside gene matches: 5. The CDR3 contains 16 residues. The CDR3 here is CASSSGLAGGDNEQFF. The CDR3 bases are TGTGCCAGCTCATCCGGACTAGCGGGGGGAGACAATGAGCAGTTCTTC.

This clone has only a few counts. The chain uses TRBV14 and TRBJ1-3; D unresolved. The germline gives CDR1 SGHDN, CDR2 FVKESK. CDR3 length equals 18 residues. V gave up 0 bases and J gave up 0 bases, with 15 bases separating them. The CDR3 loop is CASSQDVRVHASGNTIYF. Written as DNA, the CDR3 is TGTGCCAGCAGCCAAGATGTCCGGGTACACGCCTCTGGAAACACCATATATTTT.

The rearrangement links TRBV6-5 to TRBJ2-2, with D perhaps matching TRBD1 (6 bases). This CDR3 has 14 amino acids. V lost 6 bases to trimming and J lost 4 bases, with 12 bases between them. Per germline, CDR1 MNHEY and CDR2 SVGAGI. DNA for the CDR3: TGTGCCAGCAGGGGACACTTGCGCACCGGGGAGCTGTTTTTT. Encoded protein: CASRGHLRTGELFF.

The rearrangement joins TRBV6-5 to TRBJ1-1, with D tentatively TRBD1 (5 bases). The CDR3 runs 13 residues. The germline V gene encodes CDR1 MNHEY and CDR2 SVGAGI. The ends were cut back, 7 bases at V and 3 bases at J, with 12 bases in the middle. The CDR3: CASNKGRHTEAFF. The CDR3 DNA reads as TGTGCCAGCAACAAGGGGCGTCACACTGAAGCTTTCTTT.